This T cell receptor beta chain comes out of a study of OX40 agonist ivuxolimab in advanced cancers. Across the whole study: Partial responses, seen in three patients, involved one hepatocellular carcinoma and two cutaneous melanomas. Broader study findings: Fewer expanded clones were found on average in CD4+ than in CD8+ T cells.

The CDR3 sequence is 14 residues long. Germline V CDR1 and CDR2: LNHDA, SQIVND (reference sequence). V lost 5 bases to trimming and J lost 4 bases; unmatched junction nucleotides: 7. Profiling relied on immunoSEQ multiplex PCR, and the TCRdb table lists in-frame clones only, not all of them. The table includes around 70,000 clones, approximately 80% detected once. Comment on this clone: Its specificity is unknown.

Peripheral blood came from all dose cohorts at three timepoints. This sample comprised CD4+ or CD8+ T cells sorted from blood, obtained in a trial of the OX40 agonist ivuxolimab. This chain connects TRBV19 to TRBJ1-1; 7 bases match TRBD1. This TCR was recovered from an adult with an advanced solid tumor such as melanoma, head and neck, liver or kidney cancer. The DNA for the CDR3 is TGTGCCAGTAGTCCCCGACAGGGTTCCACTGAAGCTTTCTTT. It is translated as CASSPRQGSTEAFF.